The sequence of this T cell receptor beta chain was determined in a study of blood T cell repertoires in COVID-19. Study as a whole: Acute and convalescent COVID-19 specimens originated in the United States, Italy and Spain.

The CDR3 has 20 amino acids. Seattle's enrolled individuals joined amid active infection and were then monitored longitudinally. Using immunoSEQ multiplex PCR, the repertoire was profiled, and TCRdb retains in-frame clones only, with some absent. The sample records 250,000 to 400,000 clones, about nine tenths being singletons. What was sequenced was peripheral blood. The source is a woman in her thirties with COVID-19, enrolled during active disease. V and J are TRBV12-2 and TRBJ1-4; the table gives TRBD1 as D, unverified against the DNA. TRBV12-2 is shown as a pseudogene. The CDR3 DNA sequence: TGTGCAAGTCGCTTAGCCCCTGGGTCAGGGCTACTACCGTCGAATGAAAAACTGTTTTTT. The encoded protein is CASRLAPGSGLLPSNEKLFF.